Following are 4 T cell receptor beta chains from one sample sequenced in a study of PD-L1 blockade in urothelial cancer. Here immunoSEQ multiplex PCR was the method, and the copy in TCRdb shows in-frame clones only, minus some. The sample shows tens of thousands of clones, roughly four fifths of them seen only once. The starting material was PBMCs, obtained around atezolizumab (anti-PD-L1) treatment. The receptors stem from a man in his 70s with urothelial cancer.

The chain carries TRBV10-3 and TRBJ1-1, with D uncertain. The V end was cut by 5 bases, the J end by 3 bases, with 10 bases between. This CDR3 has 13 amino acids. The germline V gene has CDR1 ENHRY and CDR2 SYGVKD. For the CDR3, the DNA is TGTGCCATCAGTATGACACCCTACACTGAAGCTTTCTTT. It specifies CAISMTPYTEAFF.

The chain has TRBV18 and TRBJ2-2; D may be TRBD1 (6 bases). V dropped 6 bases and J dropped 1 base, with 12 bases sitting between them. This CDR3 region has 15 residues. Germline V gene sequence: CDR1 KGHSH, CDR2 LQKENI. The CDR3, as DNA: TGTGCCAGCTCGTCACAGGGCGTGAACACCGGGGAGCTGTTTTTT. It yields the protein CASSSQGVNTGELFF.

CDR3 DNA: TGTGCCAGCAGCCGGCGCGGTAGCGGGGGTCCTGGGGATACGCAGTATTTT. This encodes CASSRRGSGGPGDTQYF. The chain has TRBV11-2 and TRBJ2-3, with 9 bases lining up with TRBD2. This CDR3 comprises 17 residues. J was trimmed by 6 bases and V by 5 bases; bases with no gene match: 15. Germline V gene lookup returns CDR1 SGHAT and CDR2 FQNNGV.

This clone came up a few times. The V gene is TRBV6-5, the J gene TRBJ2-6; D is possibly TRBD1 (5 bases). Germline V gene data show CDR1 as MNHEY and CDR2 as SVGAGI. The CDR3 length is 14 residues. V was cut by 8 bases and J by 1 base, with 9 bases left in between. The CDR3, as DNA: TGTGCCAGCGGCAGGGTTTCTGGGGCCAACGTCCTGACTTTC. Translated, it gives CASGRVSGANVLTF.